These 19 T cell receptor beta chains were sequenced from one sample in a study of cytomegalovirus exposure and HLA in healthy donors. 13 Jbeta primers and 60 Vbeta primers were used for the PCR. Libraries were prepared by immunoSEQ multiplex PCR; TCRdb keeps only in-frame clonotypes and omits some of them. The data contain 130,000 to 150,000 clones, 76% of them singletons. Source material: PBMCs. These receptors came from a woman in her 40s in good health and CMV-seronegative.

The J gene is TRBJ1-1, the V gene TRBV7-2; D is unclear. This CDR3 contains 13 residues. The V end was cut by 1 base, the J end by 4 bases, with 7 bases between. The germline V gene has CDR1 SGHTA and CDR2 FQGNSA. As DNA, the CDR3 is TGTGCCAGCAGCTTAGTCAGCGGCACTGAAGCTTTCTTT. Protein: CASSLVSGTEAFF.

The chain couples TRBV18 to TRBJ2-7, with D unresolved. V gave up 5 bases and J gave up 4 bases, with 12 bases separating them. CDR1 KGHSH and CDR2 LQKENI come from the germline V gene. CDR3 length: 13 residues. CDR3 nucleotide sequence: TGTGCCAGCTCAACCACACAGTCATACGAGCAGTACTTC. Encoded protein: CASSTTQSYEQYF. The whole variable domain, filled in from reference TRBV18 and TRBJ2-7, reads NAGVMQNPRHLVRRRGQEARLRCSPMKGHSHVYWYRQLPEEGLKFMVYLQKENIIDESGMPKERFSAEFPKEGPSILRIQQVVRGDSAAYFCASSTTQSYEQYFGPGTRLTVT.

The chain joins TRBV30 to TRBJ2-7, with a tentative D call TRBD1 (7 bases). V was cut by 1 base and J by 2 bases, with 18 bases left in between. CDR1 is GTSNPN, CDR2 SVGIG, per germline (reference sequence). The CDR3 sequence is 16 residues long. In nucleotides, the CDR3 is TGTGCCTGGAGTGCTCCCAGGGGGGCTATCACCTACGAGCAGTACTTC. Protein sequence: CAWSAPRGAITYEQYF.

This clone was counted only a few times. The chain recombines TRBV28 with TRBJ2-7, with a tentative D call TRBD1 (5 bases). Germline CDR1 and CDR2: MDHEN and SYDVKM. This CDR3 has 15 amino acids. Trimming shortened V by 4 bases and J by 6 bases, and 19 bases separated the two germline ends. In DNA, the CDR3 is TGTGCCAGCAGTTCTCCGACAGCCTTGTTATCCGAGCAGTACTTC. Protein product: CASSSPTALLSEQYF.

The chain is built from TRBV7-9 and TRBJ2-1; TRBD2 agrees at 10 bases. The ends lost 5 bases at V and 5 bases at J; junction bases unmatched: 6. Looked up from germline, CDR1 is SEHNR and CDR2 is FQNEAQ (reference sequence). CDR3 length equals 15 residues. The CDR3 protein is CASSLSGGTHNEQFF. The CDR3 coding sequence is TGTGCCAGCAGCCTTAGCGGGGGGACCCACAATGAGCAGTTCTTC.

CDR3 DNA: TGTGCCAGCAGCCAGACAGGGGGAGACACAGATACGCAGTATTTT. Translation: CASSQTGGDTDTQYF. V usage is TRBV2 and J usage is TRBJ2-3, with 9 bases that match TRBD1. The CDR3 extends over 15 amino acids. Germline CDR1 SNHLY, CDR2 FYNNEI. Losses at the gene ends were 6 bases for V and 2 bases for J; bases not matched to a gene: 6.

This clone was found a few times. The chain has TRBV5-5 and TRBJ1-5; D gene unclear. Trimming stripped 1 base from V and 0 bases from J, with 8 bases between. This CDR3 spans 15 amino acids. Germline V gene sequence: CDR1 SGHKS, CDR2 YYEKEE (reference sequence). DNA of the CDR3: TGTGCCAGCAGCTTGTCGTACAATAGCAATCAGCCCCAGCATTTT. Translated: CASSLSYNSNQPQHF. Supplemented by reference TRBV5-5 and TRBJ1-5, the full variable domain reads DAGVTQSPTHLIKTRGQQVTLRCSPISGHKSVSWYQQVLGQGPQFIFQYYEKEERGRGNFPDRFSARQFPNYSSELNVNALLLGDSALYLCASSLSYNSNQPQHFGDGTRLSIL.

This chain uses TRBV2 with TRBJ2-4; D is ambiguous. Between the trimmed V and J ends, which lost 4 bases and 6 bases, there was a span of 4 bases. The CDR3 contains 11 residues. Per the germline V gene, CDR1 is SNHLY and CDR2 is FYNNEI. Here the CDR3 reads CASSARNIQYF. CDR3 in DNA: TGTGCCAGCAGTGCTAGAAACATTCAGTACTTC.

This clone was recorded once. V gene TRBV5-1 combines with J gene TRBJ2-4, with TRBD2 as a possible D gene (6 bases). Germline V lookup: CDR1 SGHRS, CDR2 YFSETQ. CDR3 length equals 14 residues. The V end lost 3 bases, the J end lost 3 bases, and 10 bases lay between the germline ends. For the CDR3, the DNA is TGCGCCAGCAGCTCACCCGGGGGCAAAAACATTCAGTACTTC. Translated: CASSSPGGKNIQYF.

The rearrangement uses TRBV19 and TRBJ1-5; D ambiguous. The CDR3 extends over 15 amino acids. Germline V gene data show CDR1 as LNHDA and CDR2 as SQIVND (reference sequence). V was cut by 5 bases and J by 0 bases, with 11 bases left in between. CDR3 protein: CASSFGENSNQPQHF. DNA for the CDR3: TGTGCCAGTAGTTTCGGGGAGAATAGCAATCAGCCCCAGCATTTT.

This clone was counted a few times. J is TRBJ2-3 and V is TRBV6-5; 7 bases match TRBD1. In germline, CDR1 is MNHEY, CDR2 SVGAGI. The CDR3 spans 11 residues. With V trimmed by 8 bases and J by 8 bases, 4 bases remained unmatched. For the CDR3, the DNA is TGTGCCAGCCGGGACAGCGGTACGCAGTATTTT. It codes for CASRDSGTQYF.

V gene TRBV6-5 combines with J gene TRBJ1-6, with D perhaps matching TRBD1 (6 bases). Trimming removed 0 bases from V and 8 bases from J, with 14 bases in between. Germline CDR1 and CDR2: MNHEY and SVGAGI. The length of the CDR3 is 16 residues. The DNA for the CDR3 is TGTGCCAGCAGTTACTCCCAACAGGGTTCAGATTCACCCCTCCACTTT. This gives the protein CASSYSQQGSDSPLHF.

The J gene is TRBJ1-2, the V gene TRBV5-1; D is undetermined. This CDR3 is built from 13 residues. Trimming stripped 4 bases from V and 3 bases from J, with 10 bases between. Germline assignment: CDR1 SGHRS and CDR2 YFSETQ. CDR3 bases: TGCGCCAGCAGCCCCGCCGGTGACTATGGCTACACCTTC. This translates into CASSPAGDYGYTF.

The V and J genes are TRBV4-1 and TRBJ1-5; D call uncertain. The V end was cut by 3 bases, the J end by 6 bases, with 18 bases between. The CDR3 is 16 amino acids. Germline V gene data show CDR1 as MGHRA and CDR2 as YSYEKL. CDR3 region: CASSQLHGLSSQPQHF. As DNA, the CDR3 is TGCGCCAGCAGCCAGCTGCACGGACTTTCGAGTCAGCCCCAGCATTTT.

The chain is built from TRBV7-6 and TRBJ2-5, with TRBD2 identical over 7 bases. TRBJ2-7 matches the DNA end more closely, so the J call is doubtful. The CDR3 is made up of 12 amino acids. In germline, CDR1 is SGHVS, CDR2 FNYEAQ. CDR3 loop: CASSGLGVEQYF. CDR3 bases: TGTGCCAGCAGCGGACTAGGAGTCGAGCAGTACTTC.

About this clone: Other DNA variants within this sample encode the same CDR3. The V call is TRBV27, the J call TRBJ1-6, with 7 bases matching TRBD1. V shed 2 bases and J 7 bases; nucleotides not matched to a gene: 5. The CDR3 contains 15 residues. Germline values: CDR1 MNHEY, CDR2 SMNVEV (reference sequence). The CDR3 nucleotides are TGTGCCAGCAGTTTAAGAGGGACAGCCAATTCACCCCTCCACTTT. It translates to CASSLRGTANSPLHF.

This clone was seen repeatedly, ten times or more. This rearrangement joins TRBV6-5 to TRBJ2-1; 9 nucleotides agree with TRBD1. Germline V CDR1 and CDR2: MNHEY, SVGAGI. Unmatched junction bases numbered 5, after V lost 5 bases and J lost 6 bases. The CDR3 runs to 14 residues. The CDR3 loop is CASSPGQGLNEQFF. In DNA, the CDR3 is TGTGCCAGCAGTCCGGGACAGGGACTCAATGAGCAGTTCTTC.

The chain's CDR3 is CASSLGETGEKLFF. CDR3 in DNA: TGCGCCAGCAGCTTGGGAGAAACCGGGGAAAAACTGTTTTTT. The gene calls are TRBV5-1 and TRBJ1-4; no firm D call. Germline CDR1 SGHRS, CDR2 YFSETQ. The V and J ends lost 0 bases and 8 bases respectively, with 11 bases between them. The CDR3 runs 14 residues.

The chain employs TRBV18 and TRBJ2-4, with D tentatively TRBD2 (5 bases). The CDR3 has 15 residues. Germline V gene sequence: CDR1 KGHSH, CDR2 LQKENI. With 4 bases removed from V and 5 bases from J, the gap between germline ends came to 15 bases. The CDR3 sequence is CASSRTEGLENIQYF. The CDR3, as DNA: TGTGCCAGCTCACGAACCGAGGGTTTAGAAAACATTCAGTACTTC.